The 20 T cell receptor beta chains given below trace back to one sample, sequenced in a study of blood T cell repertoires in COVID-19. Using immunoSEQ multiplex PCR, the repertoire was profiled, and TCRdb retains in-frame clones only, with some absent. This sample has nearly 40,000 clones, with 80% to 90% found just once. The sequenced sample consisted of peripheral blood. These receptor sequences come from a woman between 70 and 85 years old with acute or convalescent COVID-19.

This rearrangement joins TRBV27 to TRBJ1-1; 9 positions match TRBD1. In germline, CDR1 is MNHEY, CDR2 SMNVEV (reference sequence). V trimming: 5 bases; J trimming: 7 bases; junction bases outside the gene matches: 8. This CDR3 has 14 residues. In nucleotides, the CDR3 is TGTGCCAGCAGTAGAGGGACAGGGTTTATTGAAGCTTTCTTT. This gives the protein CASSRGTGFIEAFF.

This sequence joins TRBV6-2 or TRBV6-3 and TRBJ2-7, with 8 positions matching TRBD1. Germline V gene lookup returns CDR1 MNHEY and CDR2 SVGEGT. The CDR3 runs to 16 residues. V trimming: 6 bases; J trimming: 3 bases; junction bases outside the gene matches: 13. The CDR3 loop is CASSQTPAGGYYEQYV. CDR3 nucleotide sequence: TGTGCCAGCAGCCAAACCCCGGCAGGGGGCTACTACGAGCAGTACGTC.

In DNA, the CDR3 is TGTGCCAGCTCACCCTTTGTGAGCGGTAAGGCCAGGAATGAGCAGTTCTTC. It is translated as CASSPFVSGKARNEQFF. This chain joins TRBV18 and TRBJ2-1; tentatively, D is TRBD2 (5 bases). The CDR3 totals 17 residues. The ends were cut back, 3 bases at V and 7 bases at J, with 22 bases in the middle. Germline CDR1 and CDR2: KGHSH and LQKENI.

This chain links TRBV7-2 with TRBJ2-1; the match to TRBD1 covers 10 bases. The V and J ends lost 5 bases and 3 bases, in that order; junction bases with no gene match: 4. The CDR3 totals 15 residues. Germline assignment: CDR1 SGHTA and CDR2 FQGNSA. In DNA, the CDR3 is TGTGCCAGCAGCCCAGACAGGGGGCTCTACAATGAGCAGTTCTTC. It encodes CASSPDRGLYNEQFF.

In DNA form, the CDR3 reads TGTGCCAGCTCAAGCTCGCGGGATCGGCAGACCCAGTACTTC. Translation: CASSSSRDRQTQYF. This sequence joins TRBV18 and TRBJ2-5, with a possible D match to TRBD2 (6 bases). The CDR3 contains 14 residues. Germline CDR1 KGHSH, CDR2 LQKENI. The V and J ends lost 5 bases and 6 bases respectively, with 16 bases between them. Using reference TRBV18 and TRBJ2-5 for the parts outside the CDR3, the full variable domain is NAGVMQNPRHLVRRRGQEARLRCSPMKGHSHVYWYRQLPEEGLKFMVYLQKENIIDESGMPKERFSAEFPKEGPSILRIQQVVRGDSAAYFCASSSSRDRQTQYFGPGTRLLVL.

The CDR3 here is CASSRSWEGPSTDTQYF. CDR3 in DNA: TGTGCCAGCTCACGAAGTTGGGAGGGGCCTAGCACAGATACGCAGTATTTT. The chain uses TRBV18 and TRBJ2-3; 7 positions agree with TRBD2. The ends lost 4 bases at V and 0 bases at J; junction bases unmatched: 10. The CDR3 spans 17 residues. CDR1 and CDR2 (germline): KGHSH, LQKENI.

This sequence joins TRBV7-2 and TRBJ1-2, with 12 positions matching TRBD1. Germline CDR1 is SGHTA and CDR2 is FQGNSA. The CDR3 length is 13 residues. The V gene end was trimmed by 4 bases and the J gene end by 8 bases; junction bases not matched to a gene: 2. In DNA, the CDR3 is TGTGCCAGCAGCTCCGGGACAGGGGGCGGCTACACCTTC. This translates into CASSSGTGGGYTF.

This clone was observed a few times. V and J are TRBV2 and TRBJ1-1; the match to TRBD1 covers 7 bases. Germline CDR1 and CDR2: SNHLY and FYNNEI. This CDR3 has 16 amino acids. The trim removed 5 bases at V and 6 bases at J, leaving 15 bases unmatched. CDR3: CASSPRDSSQDAEAFF. CDR3 nucleotides: TGTGCCAGCAGTCCTCGGGACAGCTCACAAGACGCTGAAGCTTTCTTT.

The chain is built from TRBV7-2 and TRBJ2-1, with TRBD2 matching 7 bases. The junction had 5 bases not matched to a gene; V was cut back by 1 base and J by 5 bases. From germline, CDR1 is SGHTA and CDR2 FQGNSA. CDR3 length: 15 amino acids. The CDR3 loop is CASSLDRTRNNEQFF. CDR3 coding DNA: TGTGCCAGCAGCTTAGACAGGACTAGGAACAATGAGCAGTTCTTC.

The rearrangement links TRBV11-3 to TRBJ1-6; 10 bases are a match to TRBD1. V was pared by 5 bases and J by 10 bases, with 11 bases of the junction left unmatched. The CDR3 runs to 16 residues. Germline CDR1 and CDR2: SGHNT and YENEEA. The CDR3 DNA is TGTGCCAGCAGCCTGGGGACAGGGGATCTAAAATCACCCCTCCACTTT. This gives the protein CASSLGTGDLKSPLHF. Filled out from reference TRBV11-3 and TRBJ1-6, the complete variable domain reads EAGVVQSPRYKIIEKKQPVAFWCNPISGHNTLYWYLQNLGQGPELLIRYENEEAVDDSQLPKDRFSAERLKGVDSTLKIQPAELGDSAVYLCASSLGTGDLKSPLHFGNGTRLTVT.

This clone was seen only once. The CDR3 region has the DNA TGTGCCAGCAGCCGGACAGAGAACACTGAAGCTTTCTTT. It codes for CASSRTENTEAFF. The V gene is TRBV14, the J gene TRBJ1-1, with D maybe TRBD1 (6 bases). The CDR3 totals 13 residues. V lost 4 bases and J lost 1, with 7 bases in between. CDR1 is SGHDN and CDR2 is FVKESK in the germline V gene.

The V call is TRBV7-2, the J call TRBJ2-3; TRBD2 aligns across 12 bases. CDR1 is SGHTA and CDR2 is FQGNSA in the germline V gene. Trimming at V came to 9 bases and at J to 3 bases, leaving 4 bases not matched to a gene. This CDR3 spans 14 amino acids. The chain's CDR3 is CASTSGRWTDTQYF. The CDR3 bases are TGTGCCAGTACTAGCGGGAGGTGGACAGATACGCAGTATTTT.

This sequence joins TRBV6-1 and TRBJ1-4; 10 bases fit TRBD1. Germline CDR1 and CDR2: MNHNS and SASEGT. J lost 8 bases, V lost 3 bases, and 6 bases had no gene match. The CDR3 extends over 15 amino acids. CDR3 amino acids: CASSDWTGGEEKLFF. The CDR3 coding sequence is TGTGCCAGCAGTGATTGGACAGGGGGAGAGGAAAAACTGTTTTTT.

The chain links TRBV5-1 to TRBJ1-6; 8 bases map to TRBD1. V dropped 4 bases and J dropped 7; count of bases not matched to a gene: 7. This CDR3 spans 15 amino acids. In germline, CDR1 is SGHRS, CDR2 YFSETQ. The CDR3 DNA is TGCGCCAGCAGCCTGGACAGGGTAGGCAATTCACCCCTCCACTTT. Encoded protein: CASSLDRVGNSPLHF.

The chain recombines TRBV18 with TRBJ1-5; D may be TRBD1 (5 bases). Germline CDR1 KGHSH, CDR2 LQKENI. Trimming pared 1 base from V and 0 bases from J, leaving 19 bases between. The CDR3 has 19 amino acids. This chain's CDR3 is CASSPRPQGTTNSNQPQHF. In nucleotides, the CDR3 is TGTGCCAGCTCACCACGGCCTCAGGGTACCACCAATAGCAATCAGCCCCAGCATTTT.

The J gene is TRBJ1-3, the V gene TRBV7-9; TRBD1 aligns across 7 bases. Trimming at V came to 6 bases and at J to 4 bases, leaving 6 bases not matched to a gene. From germline, CDR1 is SEHNR and CDR2 FQNEAQ (reference sequence). CDR3 length: 14 residues. This CDR3 reads CASSTGVSGNTIYF. The CDR3 coding sequence is TGTGCCAGCAGTACAGGGGTTTCAGGAAACACCATATATTTT.

The V call is TRBV11-2, the J call TRBJ2-3; 13 bases are a match to TRBD2. CDR1 is SGHAT, CDR2 FQNNGV, per germline. V shed 5 bases, J shed 3 bases, and the junction held 5 bases outside the gene matches. The CDR3 contains 16 residues. In DNA form, the CDR3 reads TGTGCCAGCAGCAAAACGGGACTAGCGGGAACAGATACGCAGTATTTT. As protein: CASSKTGLAGTDTQYF.

The chain carries TRBV11-2 and TRBJ2-1; D is perhaps TRBD2 (6 bases). Germline V gene data show CDR1 as SGHAT and CDR2 as FQNNGV. The CDR3 covers 18 residues. Trimming cost V 3 bases and J 0 bases, with 18 bases left between them. For the CDR3, the DNA is TGTGCCAGCAGCTTCCTTTATCCCGGGACTTCCTCCTACAATGAGCAGTTCTTC. It yields the protein CASSFLYPGTSSYNEQFF.

The rearrangement joins TRBV6-2 or TRBV6-3 to TRBJ2-7; 8 bases align to TRBD2. In germline, CDR1 is MNHEY, CDR2 SVGEGT. The CDR3 loop spans 18 amino acids. V shed 5 bases and J 0 bases; nucleotides not matched to a gene: 15. The DNA for the CDR3 is TGTGCCAGCAGTCTAACTAGCGGCAGACCTGGGTTCTCCTACGAGCAGTACGTC. Translated: CASSLTSGRPGFSYEQYV.

The chain employs TRBV18 and TRBJ2-7; tentatively, D is TRBD1 (5 bases). From germline, CDR1 is KGHSH and CDR2 LQKENI. This CDR3 is 13 amino acids long. Trimming left V 3 bases short and J 4 bases short, with 10 bases between. The CDR3 spells CASSPETAYEQYV. The CDR3 coding sequence is TGTGCCAGCTCACCGGAGACAGCTTACGAGCAGTACGTC.